These T cell receptor beta chains were read from a single sample in a study of Ad26.COV2.S vaccination and SARS-CoV-2 variants. Here immunoSEQ multiplex PCR was the method, and the copy in TCRdb shows in-frame clones only, minus some. The sample holds approximately 480,000 clones, around 90% seen once. Sequenced material: peripheral blood, taken in a trial of Ad26.COV2.S vaccine versus placebo. The receptors originated from a person aged 18-65 years who received the Ad26.COV2.S COVID-19 vaccine or a placebo. The CDR3 runs from the conserved cysteine through the conserved F or W. A D gene is named only where the DNA matches it firmly. Size is omitted from some rows. Given values are once, few, many or a class for expanded clones.

NA TRBJ1-2 TRBV4-3 NA CASSQTPGRLYGYTF TGCGCCAGCAGCCAGACCCCGGGGAGACTTTATGGCTACACCTTC
TRBD1 TRBJ2-1 TRBV28 NA CASSSSQGPKYNEQFF TGTGCCAGCAGTTCCTCACAGGGGCCTAAGTACAATGAGCAGTTCTTC
NA TRBJ2-7 TRBV28 NA CATMGAASYEQYF TGTGCCACCATGGGCGCGGCCTCCTACGAGCAGTACTTC
NA TRBJ2-7 TRBV6-8 once CASSPPYEQYF TGTGCCAGCAGTCCACCCTACGAGCAGTACTTC
TRBD2 TRBJ2-5 TRBV19 NA CASSITASGSRETQYF TGTGCCAGTAGTATAACGGCTAGCGGGAGTCGGGAGACCCAGTACTTC
TRBD1 TRBJ1-5 TRBV30 NA CAWTGGIYQPQHF TGTGCCTGGACAGGGGGCATCTATCAGCCCCAGCATTTT
NA TRBJ2-2 TRBV19 NA CASTPGGIRNTGELFF TGTGCCAGTACCCCTGGGGGAATCAGAAACACCGGGGAGCTGTTTTTT
TRBD1 TRBJ1-4 TRBV6-6 NA CASSTHRGFNEKLFF TGTGCCAGCAGTACACACAGGGGATTTAATGAAAAACTGTTTTTT
TRBD2 TRBJ2-2 TRBV11-3 NA CASSFFGLAGDTGELFF TGTGCCAGCAGCTTTTTCGGACTAGCGGGCGACACCGGGGAGCTGTTTTTT
NA TRBJ1-3 TRBV9 once CASSATGTESGNTIYF TGTGCCAGCAGCGCCACCGGGACTGAATCTGGAAACACCATATATTTT
NA TRBJ2-2 TRBV7-8 NA CASSLMSRGNTGELFF TGTGCCAGCAGCTTAATGTCAAGGGGAAACACCGGGGAGCTGTTTTTT
NA TRBJ1-1 TRBV9 NA CASSVGGRNTEAFF TGTGCCAGCAGCGTAGGGGGCAGGAACACTGAAGCTTTCTTT
NA TRBJ2-1 TRBV19 NA CASQDNTGLVGTNEQFF TGTGCCAGCCAAGACAACACAGGGCTCGTCGGGACCAATGAGCAGTTCTTC
NA TRBJ2-6 TRBV18 NA CASSAGSISGANVLTF TGTGCCAGCTCAGCGGGGTCGATCTCTGGGGCCAACGTCCTGACTTTC
TRBD1 TRBJ1-6 TRBV13 NA CASSYRGQVNNSPLHF TGTGCCAGCAGCTATAGGGGACAGGTCAATAATTCACCCCTCCACTTT
NA TRBJ1-6 TRBV12-3/TRBV12-4 NA CASSGGTNSPLHF TGTGCCAGCAGTGGGGGAACTAATTCACCCCTCCACTTT
NA TRBJ1-1 TRBV27 NA CASSPNRGGTEAFF TGTGCCAGCAGTCCCAATCGGGGGGGCACTGAAGCTTTCTTT
NA TRBJ2-1 TRBV7-8 NA CASSLSLGGEQFF TGTGCCAGCAGCTTGTCCTTGGGGGGTGAGCAGTTCTTC
TRBD2 TRBJ2-1 TRBV28 NA CASSPHFSRTSGRGYEQFF TGTGCCAGCAGTCCCCACTTCTCTCGTACTAGCGGGAGAGGCTATGAGCAGTTCTTC
NA TRBJ2-7 TRBV28 NA CASSLPGTSYEQYF TGTGCCAGCAGTTTACCGGGGACTTCCTACGAGCAGTACTTC
TRBD2 TRBJ2-3 TRBV5-6 once CASSSVTSGTDTQYF TGTGCCAGCAGCTCGGTGACTAGCGGCACAGATACGCAGTATTTT
NA TRBJ1-2 TRBV11-1 once CAIRDLFGYTF TGTGCCATCCGGGACCTTTTTGGCTACACCTTC
NA TRBJ1-4 TRBV10-2 once CASRASANEKLFF TGCGCCAGCAGGGCTTCAGCTAATGAAAAACTGTTTTTT
NA TRBJ1-6 TRBV2 NA CASTLGGLRGSPLHF TGTGCCAGCACCCTTGGGGGGCTAAGAGGTTCACCCCTCCACTTT
NA TRBJ2-7 TRBV19 few CASSPDAQLRSYEQYF TGTGCCAGTAGCCCCGACGCACAGCTGAGGTCCTACGAGCAGTACTTC